This T cell receptor (beta chain) was sequenced during a study of T cell changes during pregnancy in multiple sclerosis. Clones were sequenced by immunoSEQ multiplex PCR, and TCRdb holds only the in-frame ones, with some missing. The data contain 79,000 or so clones, 80% to 90% of them seen just once; the ten biggest clones take up roughly 3.3%. This sequence was found in a female donor with multiple sclerosis, enrolled in a pregnancy study. This specimen consisted of peripheral blood, obtained before pregnancy.

The CDR3 region is CASSQDRGTGIAGTNYEQYF. The CDR3 DNA sequence: TGCGCCAGCAGCCAAGATCGTGGGACAGGAATTGCCGGGACTAACTACGAGCAGTACTTC. The chain has TRBV4-3 and TRBJ2-7; maybe TRBD1 (8 bases). CDR3 length: 20 residues. V lost 0 bases and J lost 3, with 27 bases in between. Germline CDR1 and CDR2: LGHNA and YSLEER.